The clone carrying this TCR beta chain was seen a handful of times. Each CDR3 protein gets one entry after TCRdb re-called the 5' RACE reads with MiXCR. The sample has 300,000 to 400,000 distinct CDR3 sequences; more than 15% are singletons. Looked up from germline, CDR1 is SGHAT and CDR2 is FQNNGV. V dropped 2 bases and J dropped 7; count of bases not matched to a gene: 4. The CDR3 runs to 15 residues. The data belong to a study of T-cell memory formation after mild COVID-19. This TCR was sampled from a man aged 18 to 29 who had mild COVID-19 (a few samples of this study predate the infection). Cell type and time point are not known. The chain couples TRBV11-2 to TRBJ2-2, with TRBD2 identical over 10 bases. Sequences were obtained from PBMCs or a T cell subset sorted from them (not recorded which). CDR3 in DNA: TGTGCCAGCAGCTTAAGCGGGGGGGTTGTCGGGGAGCTGTTTTTT. Residues: CASSLSGGVVGELFF.